This T cell receptor (beta chain) was recorded in a study of blood T cell repertoires in COVID-19. Original handling: How many nucleated cells were present was estimated from reference gene primer amplification. Data came from immunoSEQ multiplex PCR; TCRdb stores just in-frame clones and leaves some out. V, J and clone size are taken as reported in that table, and D and trimming were inferred from the DNA itself. The sample lists about 59,000 clones, approximately 84% occurring once. This clone appeared a single time. Germline lookup yields CDR1 MNHEY and CDR2 SVGEGT. The CDR3 has 16 amino acids. The J segment lost 4 bases and the V segment lost 0 bases, leaving 7 bases of the junction unmatched.

The genes are TRBV6-2 or TRBV6-3 and TRBJ1-1; TRBD1 agrees at 8 bases. The TCR was taken from a man older than 75 in a cohort sampled during active COVID-19. Sequenced material: peripheral blood. The DNA of the CDR3 is TGTGCCAGCAGTTACTCGATGAACAGGGGGGGCACTGAAGCTTTCTTT. This encodes CASSYSMNRGGTEAFF.